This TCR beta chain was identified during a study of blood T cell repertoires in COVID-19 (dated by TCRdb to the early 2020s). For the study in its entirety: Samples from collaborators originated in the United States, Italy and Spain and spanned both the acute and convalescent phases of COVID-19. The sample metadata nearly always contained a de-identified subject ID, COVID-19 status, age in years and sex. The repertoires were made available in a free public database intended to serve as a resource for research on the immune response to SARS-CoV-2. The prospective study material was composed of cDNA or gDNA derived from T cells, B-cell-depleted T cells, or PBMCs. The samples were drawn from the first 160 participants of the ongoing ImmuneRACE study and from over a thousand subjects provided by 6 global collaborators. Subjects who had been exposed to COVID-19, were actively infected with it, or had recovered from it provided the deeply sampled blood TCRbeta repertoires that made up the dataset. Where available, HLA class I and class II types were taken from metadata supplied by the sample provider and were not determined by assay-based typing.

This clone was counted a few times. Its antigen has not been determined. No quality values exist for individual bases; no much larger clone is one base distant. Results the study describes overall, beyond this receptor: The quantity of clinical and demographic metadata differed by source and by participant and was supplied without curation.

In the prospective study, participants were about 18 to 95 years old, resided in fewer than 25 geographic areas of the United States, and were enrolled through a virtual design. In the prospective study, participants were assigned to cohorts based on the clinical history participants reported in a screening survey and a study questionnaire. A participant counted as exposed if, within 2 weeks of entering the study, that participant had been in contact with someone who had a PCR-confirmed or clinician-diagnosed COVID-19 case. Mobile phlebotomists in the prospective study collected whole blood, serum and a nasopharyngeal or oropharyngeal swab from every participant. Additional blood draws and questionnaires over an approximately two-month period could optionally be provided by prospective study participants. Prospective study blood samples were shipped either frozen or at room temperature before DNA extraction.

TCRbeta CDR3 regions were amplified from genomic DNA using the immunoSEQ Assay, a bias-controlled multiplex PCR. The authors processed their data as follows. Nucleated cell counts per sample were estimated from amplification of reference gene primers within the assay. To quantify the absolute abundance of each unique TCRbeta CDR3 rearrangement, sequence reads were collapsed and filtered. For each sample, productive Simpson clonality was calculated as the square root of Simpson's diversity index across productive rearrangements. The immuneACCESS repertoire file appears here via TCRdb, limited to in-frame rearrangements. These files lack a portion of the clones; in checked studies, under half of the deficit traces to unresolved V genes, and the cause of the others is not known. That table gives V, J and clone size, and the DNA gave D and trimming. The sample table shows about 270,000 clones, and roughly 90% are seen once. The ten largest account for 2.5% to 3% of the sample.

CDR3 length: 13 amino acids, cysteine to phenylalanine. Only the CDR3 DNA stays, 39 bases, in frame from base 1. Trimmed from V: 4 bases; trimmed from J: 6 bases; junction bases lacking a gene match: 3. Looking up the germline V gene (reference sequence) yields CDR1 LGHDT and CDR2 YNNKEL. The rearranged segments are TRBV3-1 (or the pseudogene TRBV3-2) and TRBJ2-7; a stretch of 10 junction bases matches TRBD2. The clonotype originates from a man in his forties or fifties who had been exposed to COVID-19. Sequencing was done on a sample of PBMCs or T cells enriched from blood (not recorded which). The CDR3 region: CASSPAGGLEQYF. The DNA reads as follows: TGTGCCAGCAGCCCAGCGGGAGGGCTCGAGCAGTACTTC.